This TCR beta chain was observed in a study of control samples from healthy donors and cancer patients. This table comes from immunoSEQ multiplex PCR, and its TCRdb copy is limited to in-frame clones, with some not included. The repertoire holds around 68,000 clones, with approximately 88% as singletons. Deletions cut 0 bases from V and 3 bases from J, with 9 bases between. CDR1 is SGHAT, CDR2 FQNNGV, per germline. CDR3 size: 15 residues. The chain uses TRBV11-2 and TRBJ1-5, with a possible D match to TRBD1 (5 bases). The sample comprised PBMCs. The source is a woman aged 45-60 years with lung cancer. The CDR3 DNA reads as TGTGCCAGCAGCTTAGATGGGGCTAACAATCAGCCCCAGCATTTT. Protein sequence: CASSLDGANNQPQHF. Using reference TRBV11-2 and TRBJ1-5 for the parts outside the CDR3, the full variable domain is EAGVAQSPRYKIIEKRQSVAFWCNPISGHATLYWYQQILGQGPKLLIQFQNNGVVDDSQLPKDRFSAERLKGVDSTLKIQPAKLEDSAVYLCASSLDGANNQPQHFGDGTRLSIL.